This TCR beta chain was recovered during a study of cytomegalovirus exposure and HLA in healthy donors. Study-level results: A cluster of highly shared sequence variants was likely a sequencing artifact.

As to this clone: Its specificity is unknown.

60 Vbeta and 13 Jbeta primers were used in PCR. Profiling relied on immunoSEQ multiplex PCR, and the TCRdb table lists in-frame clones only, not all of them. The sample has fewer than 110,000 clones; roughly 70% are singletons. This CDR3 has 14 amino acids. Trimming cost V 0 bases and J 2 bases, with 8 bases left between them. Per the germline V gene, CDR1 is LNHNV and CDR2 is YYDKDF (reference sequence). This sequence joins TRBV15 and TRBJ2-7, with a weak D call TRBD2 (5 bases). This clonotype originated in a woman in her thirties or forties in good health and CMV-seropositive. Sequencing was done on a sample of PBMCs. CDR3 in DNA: TGTGCCACCAGCAGAGAGAGAGGGACCTACGAGCAGTACTTC. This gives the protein CATSRERGTYEQYF. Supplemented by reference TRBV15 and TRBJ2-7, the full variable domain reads DAMVIQNPRYQVTQFGKPVTLSCSQTLNHNVMYWYQQKSSQAPKLLFHYYDKDFNNEADTPDNFQSRRPNTSFCFLDIRSPGLGDTAMYLCATSRERGTYEQYFGPGTRLTVT.